The entry below describes one TCR beta chain. Its specificity is not known. The sample comes from a study of Ad26.COV2.S vaccination and SARS-CoV-2 variants. In the study overall: Trial arm assignment for the donor was COV1001 Ad26.COV2.S. Intramuscular Ad26.COV2.S doses were given once or twice, 56 days apart.

The study's findings and limits: Comparable non-spike TCR breadth was observed in vaccine and placebo recipients. Substantial response breadth was reportedly seen for spike-specific CD8+ and CD4+ T cells after vaccination.

Described treatment: approximately 18 received Ad26.COV2.S at low or high dose, single or two shots; 5 received placebo; per-sample allocation not given. Collection of samples fell on day 63 after the first vaccine or placebo injection. Data came from immunoSEQ multiplex PCR; TCRdb stores just in-frame clones and leaves some out. This sample has roughly 450,000 clones, with around 90% found just once. V was cut by 1 base and J by 2 bases, with 14 bases left in between. The CDR3 contains 16 residues. Germline V gene lookup returns CDR1 SGHVS and CDR2 FQNEAQ. The sequenced sample was peripheral blood, obtained in a trial of Ad26.COV2.S vaccine versus placebo. This clonotype was sampled from a person between 18 and 65 years old who received the Ad26.COV2.S COVID-19 vaccine or a placebo. The J gene is TRBJ1-2, the V gene TRBV7-8; D not resolved. CDR3: CASSLGETRTNYGYTF. CDR3 nucleotides: TGTGCCAGCAGCTTAGGGGAGACACGAACGAACTATGGCTACACCTTC.